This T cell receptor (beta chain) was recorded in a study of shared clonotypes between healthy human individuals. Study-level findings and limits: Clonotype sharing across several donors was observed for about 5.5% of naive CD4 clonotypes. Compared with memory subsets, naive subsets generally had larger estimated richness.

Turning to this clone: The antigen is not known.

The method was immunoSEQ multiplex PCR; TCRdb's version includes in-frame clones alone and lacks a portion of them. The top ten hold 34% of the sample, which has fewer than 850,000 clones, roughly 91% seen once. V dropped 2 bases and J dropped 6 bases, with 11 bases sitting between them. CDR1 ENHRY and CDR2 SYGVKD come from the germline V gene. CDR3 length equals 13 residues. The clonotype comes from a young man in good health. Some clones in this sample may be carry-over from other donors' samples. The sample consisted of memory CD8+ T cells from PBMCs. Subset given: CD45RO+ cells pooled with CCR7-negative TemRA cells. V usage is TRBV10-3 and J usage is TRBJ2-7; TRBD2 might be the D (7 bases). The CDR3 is CAISERGGFEQYF. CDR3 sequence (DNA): TGTGCCATCAGTGAGAGGGGGGGTTTCGAGCAGTACTTC.